This T cell receptor beta chain was recorded in a study of identical twins. Overall study results and limits: Whereas memory repertoires showed no such difference, abundant cord blood beta clonotypes carried fewer insertions. For out-of-frame alpha sequences shared by twins, low generation probability was in excess.

This clonotype was seen more than once but under ten times. Its antigen is unknown. cDNA molecules carried unique molecular identifiers, and template switching added a universal primer site. TCRdb passed the 5' RACE reads through MiXCR, listing each CDR3 protein once. The sample has 1.5 million to 2 million distinct CDR3 sequences, roughly a third seen once. The CDR3 extends over 16 amino acids. V lost 7 bases to trimming and J lost 3 bases; unmatched junction nucleotides: 6. In germline, CDR1 is PRHDT, CDR2 FYEKMQ (reference sequence). Sequencing was done on a sample of cord blood. The origin of this receptor is a newborn girl in good health. This chain links TRBV13 with TRBJ2-1; 13 bases line up with TRBD2. The DNA for the CDR3 is TGTGCCAGCACCAAACTAGCGGGAGGGCTCTACAATGAGCAGTTCTTC. It specifies CASTKLAGGLYNEQFF.